This TCR beta chain came from a study of T cells in Graves' hyperthyroidism and ophthalmopathy. Study results and caveats: Most thyroid clonotypes expanded above 0.001 were also detected in blood.

This clonotype has at least ten counts. Its matching antigen is unknown. Initially, at the first diagnosis of hyperthyroidism and before any ophthalmopathy symptoms, blood was sampled. PBMCs were sourced from roughly 9.3 ml fresh peripheral blood. Amplification of TCR beta CDR3 regions was performed using RNA transcripts as template. The HTBI primer set served for first-round RT-PCR of the TCR CDR3. One entry per CDR3 protein results from TCRdb running MiXCR on the multiplex PCR reads. The data hold some 600,000 distinct CDR3 sequences, with around 14% observed a single time. Trimming took off 4 bases at V and 10 bases at J, with 14 bases between the two ends. The germline V gene has CDR1 SQVTM and CDR2 ANQGSEA. The CDR3 totals 13 residues.

The sample was blood. The gene calls are TRBV29-1 and TRBJ1-6, with TRBD1 as a possible D gene (6 bases). This clonotype was obtained from a woman between 25 and 40 years old with Graves' hyperthyroidism that later progressed to Graves' ophthalmopathy. In DNA, the CDR3 is TGCAGCGTTGGAGGGGGGGCCGGGTCACCCCTCCACTTT. This encodes CSVGGGAGSPLHF.